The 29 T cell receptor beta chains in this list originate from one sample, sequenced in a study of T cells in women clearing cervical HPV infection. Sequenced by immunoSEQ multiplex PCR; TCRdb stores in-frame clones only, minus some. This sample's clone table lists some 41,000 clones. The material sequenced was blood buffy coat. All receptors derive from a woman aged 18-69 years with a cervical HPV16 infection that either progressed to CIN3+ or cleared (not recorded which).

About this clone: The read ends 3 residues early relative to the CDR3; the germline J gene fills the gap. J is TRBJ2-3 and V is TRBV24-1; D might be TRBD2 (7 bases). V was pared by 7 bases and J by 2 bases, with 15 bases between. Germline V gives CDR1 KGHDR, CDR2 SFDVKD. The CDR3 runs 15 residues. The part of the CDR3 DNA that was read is TGTGCCACCAGCGAGGGGGGGCCCCCCACAGATACG. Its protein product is CATSEGGPPTDT. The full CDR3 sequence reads CATSEGGPPTDTQYF.

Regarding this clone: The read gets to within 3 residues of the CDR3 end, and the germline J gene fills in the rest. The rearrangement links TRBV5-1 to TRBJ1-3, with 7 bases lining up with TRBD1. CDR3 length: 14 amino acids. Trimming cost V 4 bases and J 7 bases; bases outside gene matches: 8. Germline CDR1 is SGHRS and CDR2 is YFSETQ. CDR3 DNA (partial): TGCGCCAGCAGCCCCGGACAGGTGGATAACACC. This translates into CASSPGQVDNT. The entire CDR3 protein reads CASSPGQVDNTIYF.

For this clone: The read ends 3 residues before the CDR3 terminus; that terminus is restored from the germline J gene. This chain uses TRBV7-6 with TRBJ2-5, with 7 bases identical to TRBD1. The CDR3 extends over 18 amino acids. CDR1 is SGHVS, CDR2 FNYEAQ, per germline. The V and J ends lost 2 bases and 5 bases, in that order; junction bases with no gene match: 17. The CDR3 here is CASSLYPRTGETLETQYF. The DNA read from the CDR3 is TGTGCCAGCAGCTTATATCCCCGGACAGGCGAGACGTTGGAGACC.

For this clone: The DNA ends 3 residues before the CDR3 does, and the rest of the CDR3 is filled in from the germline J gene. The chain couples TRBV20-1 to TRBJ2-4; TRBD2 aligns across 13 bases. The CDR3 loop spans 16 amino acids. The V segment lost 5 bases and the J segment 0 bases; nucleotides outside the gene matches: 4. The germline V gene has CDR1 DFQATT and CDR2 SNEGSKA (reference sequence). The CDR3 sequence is CSAPGTSGVAKNIQYF. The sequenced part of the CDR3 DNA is TGCAGTGCTCCTGGGACTAGCGGGGTAGCCAAAAACATT.

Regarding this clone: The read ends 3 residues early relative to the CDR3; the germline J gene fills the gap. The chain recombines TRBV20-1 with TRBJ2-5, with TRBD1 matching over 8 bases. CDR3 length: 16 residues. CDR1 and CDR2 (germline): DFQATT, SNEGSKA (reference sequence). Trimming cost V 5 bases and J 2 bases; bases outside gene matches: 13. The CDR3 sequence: CSAQDGQGSLQETQYF. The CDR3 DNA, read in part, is TGCAGTGCTCAGGACGGACAGGGATCCTTACAAGAGACC.

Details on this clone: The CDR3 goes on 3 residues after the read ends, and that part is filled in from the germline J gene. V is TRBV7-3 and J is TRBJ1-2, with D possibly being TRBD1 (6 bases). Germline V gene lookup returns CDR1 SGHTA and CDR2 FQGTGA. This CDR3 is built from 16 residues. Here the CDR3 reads CASSPLGGAHERGYTF. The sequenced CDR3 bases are TGTGCCAGCAGCCCGCTGGGGGGGGCGCATGAGAGGGGC.

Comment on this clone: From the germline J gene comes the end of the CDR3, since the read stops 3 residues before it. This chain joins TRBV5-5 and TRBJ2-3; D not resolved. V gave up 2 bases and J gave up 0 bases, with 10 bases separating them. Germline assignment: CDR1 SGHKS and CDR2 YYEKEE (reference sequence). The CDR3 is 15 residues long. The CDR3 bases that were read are TGTGCCAGCAGCTTTCAGGAAGGGAGCACAGATACG. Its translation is CASSFQEGSTDT. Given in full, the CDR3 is CASSFQEGSTDTQYF.

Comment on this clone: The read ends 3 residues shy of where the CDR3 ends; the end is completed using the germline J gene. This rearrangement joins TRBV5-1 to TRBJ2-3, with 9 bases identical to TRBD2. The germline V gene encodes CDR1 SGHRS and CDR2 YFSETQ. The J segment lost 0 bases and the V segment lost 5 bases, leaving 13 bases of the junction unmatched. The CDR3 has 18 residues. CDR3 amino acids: CASSHGLARSGSTDTQYF. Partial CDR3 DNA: TGCGCCAGCAGTCACGGACTAGCGCGGTCAGGGAGCACAGATACG.

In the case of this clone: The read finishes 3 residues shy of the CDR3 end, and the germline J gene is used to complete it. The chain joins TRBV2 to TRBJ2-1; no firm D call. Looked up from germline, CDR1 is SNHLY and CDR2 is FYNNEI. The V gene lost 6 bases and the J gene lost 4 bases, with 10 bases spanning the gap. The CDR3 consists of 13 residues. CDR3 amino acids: CASSPTGYNEQFF. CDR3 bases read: TGTGCCAGCAGCCCGACTGGTTACAATGAG.

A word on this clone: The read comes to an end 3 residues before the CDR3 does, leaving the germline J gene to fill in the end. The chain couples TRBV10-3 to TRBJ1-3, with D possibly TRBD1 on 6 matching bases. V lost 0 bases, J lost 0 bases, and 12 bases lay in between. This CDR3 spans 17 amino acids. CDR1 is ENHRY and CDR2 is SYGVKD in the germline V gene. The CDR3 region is CAISESVWGRSGNTIYF. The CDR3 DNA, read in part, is TGTGCCATCAGTGAGTCGGTGTGGGGGCGCTCTGGAAACACC.

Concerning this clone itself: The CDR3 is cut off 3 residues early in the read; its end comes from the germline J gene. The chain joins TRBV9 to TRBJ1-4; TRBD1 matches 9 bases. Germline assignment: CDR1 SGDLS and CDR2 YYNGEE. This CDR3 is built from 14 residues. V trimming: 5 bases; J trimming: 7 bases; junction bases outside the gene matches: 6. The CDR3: CASSLGTGTEKLFF. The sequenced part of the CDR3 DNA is TGTGCCAGCAGTCTTGGGACAGGGACTGAAAAA.

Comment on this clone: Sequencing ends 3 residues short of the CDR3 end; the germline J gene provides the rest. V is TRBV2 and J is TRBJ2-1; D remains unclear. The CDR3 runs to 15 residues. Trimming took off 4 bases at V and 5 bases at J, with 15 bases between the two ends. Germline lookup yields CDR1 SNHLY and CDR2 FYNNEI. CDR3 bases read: TGTGCCAGCAGTGTGCGTCAGGTACGAGACAATGAG. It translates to CASSVRQVRDNE. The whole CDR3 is CASSVRQVRDNEQFF.

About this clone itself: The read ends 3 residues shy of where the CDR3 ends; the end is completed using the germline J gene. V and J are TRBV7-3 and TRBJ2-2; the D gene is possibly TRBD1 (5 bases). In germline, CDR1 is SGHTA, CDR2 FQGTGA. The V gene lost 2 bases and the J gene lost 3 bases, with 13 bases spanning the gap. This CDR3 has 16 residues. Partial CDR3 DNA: TGTGCCAGCAGCTTAGCTCTGGGGCCTGACACCGGGGAG. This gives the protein CASSLALGPDTGE. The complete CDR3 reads CASSLALGPDTGELFF. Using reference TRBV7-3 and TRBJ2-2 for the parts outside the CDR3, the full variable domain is GAGVSQTPSNKVTEKGKYVELRCDPISGHTALYWYRQSLGQGPEFLIYFQGTGAADDSGLPNDRFFAVRPEGSVSTLKIQRTERGDSAVYLCASSLALGPDTGELFFGEGSRLTVL.

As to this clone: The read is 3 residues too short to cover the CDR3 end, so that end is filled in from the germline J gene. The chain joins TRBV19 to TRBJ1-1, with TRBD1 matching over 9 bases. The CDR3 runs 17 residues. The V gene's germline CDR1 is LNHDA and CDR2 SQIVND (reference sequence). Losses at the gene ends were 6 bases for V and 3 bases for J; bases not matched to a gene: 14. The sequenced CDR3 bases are TGTGCCAGTAGCCCAACCGGGACAGGGACCTTTGACACTGAA. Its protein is CASSPTGTGTFDTE. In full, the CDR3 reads CASSPTGTGTFDTEAFF.

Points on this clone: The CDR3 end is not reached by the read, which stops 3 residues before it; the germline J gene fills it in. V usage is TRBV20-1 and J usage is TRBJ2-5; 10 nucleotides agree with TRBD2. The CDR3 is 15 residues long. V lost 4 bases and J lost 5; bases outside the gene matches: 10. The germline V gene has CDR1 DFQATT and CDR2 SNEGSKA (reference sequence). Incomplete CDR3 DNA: TGCAGTGCTATCCAGCCAGCGGGGGGGCTCGAGACC. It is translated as CSAIQPAGGLET. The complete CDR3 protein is CSAIQPAGGLETQYF.

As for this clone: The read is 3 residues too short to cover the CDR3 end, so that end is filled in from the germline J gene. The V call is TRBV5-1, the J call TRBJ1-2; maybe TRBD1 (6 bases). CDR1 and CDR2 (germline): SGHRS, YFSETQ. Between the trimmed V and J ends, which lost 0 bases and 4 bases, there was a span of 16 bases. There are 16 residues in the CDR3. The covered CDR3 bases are TGCGCCAGCAGCTTGGCGGTTACAGGGTCTAGCTATGGC. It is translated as CASSLAVTGSSYG. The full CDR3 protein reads CASSLAVTGSSYGYTF. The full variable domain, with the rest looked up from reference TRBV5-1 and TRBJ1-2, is KAGVTQTPRYLIKTRGQQVTLSCSPISGHRSVSWYQQTPGQGLQFLFEYFSETQRNKGNFPGRFSGRQFSNSRSEMNVSTLELGDSALYLCASSLAVTGSSYGYTFGSGTRLTVV.

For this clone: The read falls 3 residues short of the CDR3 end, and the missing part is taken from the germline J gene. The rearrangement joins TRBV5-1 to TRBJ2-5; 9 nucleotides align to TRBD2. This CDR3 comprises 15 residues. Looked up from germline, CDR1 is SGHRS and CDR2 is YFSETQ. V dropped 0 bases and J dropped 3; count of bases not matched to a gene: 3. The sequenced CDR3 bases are TGCGCCAGCAGCTTGGGGGCTAGCGGGGAAGAGACC. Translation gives CASSLGASGEET. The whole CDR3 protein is CASSLGASGEETQYF.

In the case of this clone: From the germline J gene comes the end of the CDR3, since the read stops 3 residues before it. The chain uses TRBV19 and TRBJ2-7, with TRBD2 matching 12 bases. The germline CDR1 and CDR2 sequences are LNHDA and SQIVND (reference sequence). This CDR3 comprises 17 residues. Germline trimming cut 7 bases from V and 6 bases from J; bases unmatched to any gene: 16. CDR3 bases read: TGTGCCAGTAACCACAGGTCCACTAGCGGGAGGTTGATCGAG. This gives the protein CASNHRSTSGRLIE. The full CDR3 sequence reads CASNHRSTSGRLIEQYF.

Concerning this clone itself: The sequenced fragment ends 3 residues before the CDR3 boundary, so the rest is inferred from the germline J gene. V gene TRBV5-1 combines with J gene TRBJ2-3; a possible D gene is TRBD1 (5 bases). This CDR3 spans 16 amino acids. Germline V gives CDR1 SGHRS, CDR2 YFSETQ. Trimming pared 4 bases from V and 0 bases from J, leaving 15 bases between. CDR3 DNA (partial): TGCGCCAGCAGCCGAAGGCAGGGCACTAGCACAGATACG. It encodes CASSRRQGTSTDT. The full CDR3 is CASSRRQGTSTDTQYF.

The DNA read from the CDR3 is TGTGCCAGCAGTTTACCGGACAGGGCTAACTATGGC. This encodes CASSLPDRANYG. The full CDR3 sequence reads CASSLPDRANYGYTF. The chain carries TRBV5-6 and TRBJ1-2, with 8 nucleotides matching TRBD1. The CDR3 is cut off 3 residues early in the read; its end comes from the germline J gene. This CDR3 contains 15 residues. The V and J ends lost 5 bases and 0 bases, in that order; junction bases with no gene match: 6. Germline V lookup: CDR1 SGHDT, CDR2 YYEEEE. Complete variable domain (other parts from reference TRBV5-6 and TRBJ1-2): DAGVTQSPTHLIKTRGQQVTLRCSPKSGHDTVSWYQQALGQGPQFIFQYYEEEERQRGNFPDRFSGHQFPNYSSELNVNALLLGDSALYLCASSLPDRANYGYTFGSGTRLTVV.

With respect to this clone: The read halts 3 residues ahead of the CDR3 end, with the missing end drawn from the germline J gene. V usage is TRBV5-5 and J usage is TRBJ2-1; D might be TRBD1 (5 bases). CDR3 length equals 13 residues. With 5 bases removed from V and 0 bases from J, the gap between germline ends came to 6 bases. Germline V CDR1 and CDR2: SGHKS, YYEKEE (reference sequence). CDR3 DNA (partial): TGTGCCAGCAGGACAGACTCCTACAATGAG. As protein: CASRTDSYNE. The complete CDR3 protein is CASRTDSYNEQFF.

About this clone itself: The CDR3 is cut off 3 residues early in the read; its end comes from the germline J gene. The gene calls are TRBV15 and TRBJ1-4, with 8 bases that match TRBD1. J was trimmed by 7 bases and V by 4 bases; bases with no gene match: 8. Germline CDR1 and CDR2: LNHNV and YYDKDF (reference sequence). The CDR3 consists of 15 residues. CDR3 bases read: TGTGCCACCAGCAATGTCGGGACAGGAAGTGAAAAA. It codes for CATSNVGTGSEK. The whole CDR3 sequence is CATSNVGTGSEKLFF. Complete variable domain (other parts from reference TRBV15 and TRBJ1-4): DAMVIQNPRYQVTQFGKPVTLSCSQTLNHNVMYWYQQKSSQAPKLLFHYYDKDFNNEADTPDNFQSRRPNTSFCFLDIRSPGLGDTAMYLCATSNVGTGSEKLFFGSGTQLSVL.

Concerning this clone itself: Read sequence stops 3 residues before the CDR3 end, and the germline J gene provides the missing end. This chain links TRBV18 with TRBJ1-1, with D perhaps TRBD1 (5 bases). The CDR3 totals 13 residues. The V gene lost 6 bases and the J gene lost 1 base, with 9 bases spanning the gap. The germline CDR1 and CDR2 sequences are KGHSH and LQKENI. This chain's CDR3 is CASSLGENTEAFF. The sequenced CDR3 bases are TGTGCCAGCTCCCTAGGGGAGAACACTGAA.

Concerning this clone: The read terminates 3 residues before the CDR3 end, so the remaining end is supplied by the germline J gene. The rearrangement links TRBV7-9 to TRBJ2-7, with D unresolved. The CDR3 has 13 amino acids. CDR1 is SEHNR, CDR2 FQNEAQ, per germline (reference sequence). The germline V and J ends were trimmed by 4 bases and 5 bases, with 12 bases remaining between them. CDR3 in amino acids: CASSYSRPNEQYF. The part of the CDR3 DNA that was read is TGTGCCAGCAGCTACAGCAGGCCAAACGAG.

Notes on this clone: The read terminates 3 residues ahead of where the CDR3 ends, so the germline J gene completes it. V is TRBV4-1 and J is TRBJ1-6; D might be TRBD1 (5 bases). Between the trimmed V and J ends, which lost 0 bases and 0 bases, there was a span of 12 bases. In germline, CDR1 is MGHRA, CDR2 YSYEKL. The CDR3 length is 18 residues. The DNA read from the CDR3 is TGCGCCAGCAGCCAAGATGGGGCGAGGAGCTCCTATAATTCACCC. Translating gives CASSQDGARSSYNSP. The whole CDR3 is CASSQDGARSSYNSPLHF.

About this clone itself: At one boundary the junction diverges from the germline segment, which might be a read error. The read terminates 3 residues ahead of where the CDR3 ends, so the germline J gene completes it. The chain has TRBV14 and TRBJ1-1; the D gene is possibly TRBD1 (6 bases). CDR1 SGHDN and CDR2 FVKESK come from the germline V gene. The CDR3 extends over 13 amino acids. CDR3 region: CASNQRGGTEAFF. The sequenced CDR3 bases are TGTGCCAGCAACCAAAGGGGGGGCACTGAA.

The sequenced part of the CDR3 DNA is TGTGCCAGCAGCTTAGTCGGGTCCACCTACGAG. Protein: CASSLVGSTYE. From start to end, the CDR3 is CASSLVGSTYEQYF. The chain carries TRBV7-9 and TRBJ2-7, with no clear D. The CDR3 end is not reached by the read, which stops 3 residues before it; the germline J gene fills it in. The CDR3 length is 14 residues. Trimming cost V 1 base and J 2 bases, with 9 bases left between them. Germline CDR1 SEHNR, CDR2 FQNEAQ (reference sequence).

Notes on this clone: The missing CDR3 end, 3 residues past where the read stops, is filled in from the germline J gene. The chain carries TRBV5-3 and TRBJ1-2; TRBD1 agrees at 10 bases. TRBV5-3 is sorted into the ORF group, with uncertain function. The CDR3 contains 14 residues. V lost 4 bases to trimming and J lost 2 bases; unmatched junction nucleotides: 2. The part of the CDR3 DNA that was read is TGTGCCAGAAGCGGGGGACAGGGGAACTATGGC. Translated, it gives CARSGGQGNYG. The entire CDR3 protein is CARSGGQGNYGYTF.

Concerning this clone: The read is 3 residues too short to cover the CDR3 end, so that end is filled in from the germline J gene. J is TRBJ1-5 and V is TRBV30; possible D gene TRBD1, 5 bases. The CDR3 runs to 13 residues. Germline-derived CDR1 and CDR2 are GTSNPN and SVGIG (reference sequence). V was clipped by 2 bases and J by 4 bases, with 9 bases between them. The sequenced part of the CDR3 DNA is TGTGCCTGGAGTCTCCGACAGAATCAGCCC. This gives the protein CAWSLRQNQP. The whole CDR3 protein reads CAWSLRQNQPQHF.